Below are 4 T cell receptor beta chains sequenced from a single sample in a study of tumor and adjacent non-tumor tissue in lung cancer. The template was RNA from unsorted bulk tissue. The library came from three nested PCR rounds adapted from ARM-PCR protocols. TCRdb called the multiplex PCR reads again in MiXCR, with one record for every CDR3 protein. The sample consists of under 150,000 distinct CDR3 sequences, 66% of them appearing once. Input material: lung tumor tissue. All receptors come from a man between 60 and 70 years old with small cell lung cancer.

This clonotype was seen ten or more times. This rearrangement joins TRBV5-6 to TRBJ2-3; TRBD2 agrees at 13 bases. Per the germline V gene, CDR1 is SGHDT and CDR2 is YYEEEE. CDR3 length equals 15 residues. V shed 4 bases and J 6 bases; nucleotides not matched to a gene: 5. The CDR3 coding sequence is TGTGCCAGCAGCCCTGGGACTAGCGGGGCCGATACGCAGTATTTT. Its translation: CASSPGTSGADTQYF.

The rearrangement links TRBV6-1 to TRBJ2-1; no reliable D call. Germline-derived CDR1 and CDR2 are MNHNS and SASEGT. V lost 10 bases, J lost 7 bases, and 11 bases lay in between. The CDR3 length is 11 residues. The CDR3, as DNA: TGTGCCAACTGTGAAGCTAATGAGCAGTTCTTC. Protein sequence: CANCEANEQFF.

Concerning this clonotype itself: A read error may explain this, as a much larger clone is one base away. The chain links TRBV24-1 to TRBJ2-3; 10 positions match TRBD2. CDR3 length: 16 residues. The germline V gene has CDR1 KGHDR and CDR2 SFDVKD. V shed 8 bases and J 5 bases; nucleotides not matched to a gene: 12. The CDR3 DNA reads as TGTGCCACCATTGACCCCTTGGGACTAGCGAAAGATACGCAGTATTTT. Amino acids: CATIDPLGLAKDTQYF.

The V gene is TRBV6-6, the J gene TRBJ1-2; D not certain. CDR1 and CDR2 from the germline V gene are MNHNY and SVGAGI (reference sequence). The CDR3 sequence is 15 residues long. Trimming pared 0 bases from V and 4 bases from J, leaving 12 bases between. For the CDR3, the DNA is TGTGCCAGCAGTTACTCTATTGAGGTTTTCTATGGCTACACCTTC. Amino acid sequence: CASSYSIEVFYGYTF.